Listed below are T cell receptor beta chains from one sample, sequenced in a study of blood T cells in healthy people across ages. TCRdb itself ran the 5' RACE reads through MiXCR, one entry per CDR3 protein. The sample comprises 1.5 million to 2 million distinct CDR3 sequences, 40% to 55% of which are singletons, and about 2.1% rests with the top ten. Sequenced input: blood. These receptors were obtained from a middle-aged woman in good health. Both conserved end residues are part of each CDR3. Fields, in order: V gene, D gene, CDR3 length, J gene, clone size, CDR3 DNA, CDR3 protein. D genes are given only for firm matches. Clone size is shown for a subset of rows, as once, few, many or a class of expanded clone.

>TRBV7-9|NA|11|TRBJ1-2|NA
TGTGCCAGCAGCTCGGAGGGGGGCTACACCTTC
CASSSEGGYTF
>TRBV4-3|TRBD1|16|TRBJ2-7|NA
TGCGCCAGCAGCCAAGTCAGGACAGGGGGACGATACGAGCAGTACTTC
CASSQVRTGGRYEQYF
>TRBV4-2|NA|13|TRBJ2-1|NA
TGTGCCGGCGGGCGTGACACCTACAATGAGCAGTTCTTC
CAGGRDTYNEQFF
>TRBV6-2/TRBV6-3|NA|12|TRBJ1-5|once
TGTGCCAGCAAATGGAGCAATCAGCCCCAGCATTTT
CASKWSNQPQHF
>TRBV20-1|NA|15|TRBJ2-3|once
TGCAGTGCTAGAGACCCTAGGAGTAGCACAGATACGCAGTATTTT
CSARDPRSSTDTQYF
>TRBV5-1|TRBD1|16|TRBJ2-6|NA
TGCGCCAGCAGCTTTTCCAGGGGGTCTGGGGCCAACGTCCTGACTTTC
CASSFSRGSGANVLTF
>TRBV6-5|NA|14|TRBJ1-1|NA
TGTGCCAGCAGTCCAAATCGGGACGACCTAGAAGCTTTCTTT
CASSPNRDDLEAFF
>TRBV28|TRBD1|14|TRBJ2-4|NA
TGTGCCAGCAGTCGACAGGGGGTAGCGAACATTCAGTACTTC
CASSRQGVANIQYF
>TRBV7-6|NA|14|TRBJ2-3|NA
TGTGCCAGCAGCTTAGCTGTGTATTCCGATACGCAGTATTTT
CASSLAVYSDTQYF
>TRBV19|NA|13|TRBJ1-4|NA
TGTGCCAGTAGTCTGGCAGGAGTTGAAAAACTGTTTTTT
CASSLAGVEKLFF